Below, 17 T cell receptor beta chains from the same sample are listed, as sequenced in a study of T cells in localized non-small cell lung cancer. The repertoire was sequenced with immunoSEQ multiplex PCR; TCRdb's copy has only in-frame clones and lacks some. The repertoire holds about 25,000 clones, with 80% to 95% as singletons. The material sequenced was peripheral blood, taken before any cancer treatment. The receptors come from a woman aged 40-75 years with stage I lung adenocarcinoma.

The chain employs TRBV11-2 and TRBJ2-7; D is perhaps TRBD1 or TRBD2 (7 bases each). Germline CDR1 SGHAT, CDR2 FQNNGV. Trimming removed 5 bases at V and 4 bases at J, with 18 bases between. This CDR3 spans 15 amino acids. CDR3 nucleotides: TGTGCCAGCAGCGTTGCAGGGGGGGAGCGTTACGAGCAGTACTTC. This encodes CASSVAGGERYEQYF.

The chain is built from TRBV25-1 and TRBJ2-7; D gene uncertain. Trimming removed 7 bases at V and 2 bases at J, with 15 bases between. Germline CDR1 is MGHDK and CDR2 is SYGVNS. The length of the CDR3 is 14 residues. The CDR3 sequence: CASTPPGIAYEQYF. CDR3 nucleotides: TGTGCCAGCACTCCCCCCGGCATAGCCTACGAGCAGTACTTC.

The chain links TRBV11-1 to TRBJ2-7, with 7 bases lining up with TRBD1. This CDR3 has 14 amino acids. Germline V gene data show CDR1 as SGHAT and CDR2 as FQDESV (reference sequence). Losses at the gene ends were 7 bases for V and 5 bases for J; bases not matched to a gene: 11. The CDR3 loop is CASTRQGFIDEQYF. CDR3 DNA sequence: TGTGCCAGCACCCGACAGGGTTTCATAGACGAGCAGTACTTC.

CDR3 in amino acids: CARAGEVTQYF. The CDR3 DNA is TGTGCCAGAGCGGGAGAGGTTACGCAGTATTTT. This chain uses TRBV6-1 with TRBJ2-3, with 8 positions matching TRBD2. This CDR3 spans 11 amino acids. Germline CDR1 and CDR2: MNHNS and SASEGT. The V gene end was trimmed by 9 bases and the J gene end by 8 bases; junction bases not matched to a gene: 4.

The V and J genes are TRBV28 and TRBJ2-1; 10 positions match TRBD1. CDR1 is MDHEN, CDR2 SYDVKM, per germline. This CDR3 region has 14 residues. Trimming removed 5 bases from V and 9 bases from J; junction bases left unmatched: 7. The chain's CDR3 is CASSPRQGAVEQFF. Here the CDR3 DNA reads TGTGCCAGCAGTCCAAGACAGGGGGCGGTTGAGCAGTTCTTC.

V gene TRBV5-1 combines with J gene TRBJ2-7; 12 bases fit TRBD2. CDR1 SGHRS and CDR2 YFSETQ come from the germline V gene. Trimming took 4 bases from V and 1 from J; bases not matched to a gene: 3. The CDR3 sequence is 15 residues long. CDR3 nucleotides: TGCGCCAGCAGCCGCGGACTAGCGGGATCCTACGAGCAGTACTTC. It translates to CASSRGLAGSYEQYF. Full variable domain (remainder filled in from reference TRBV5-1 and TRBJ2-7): KAGVTQTPRYLIKTRGQQVTLSCSPISGHRSVSWYQQTPGQGLQFLFEYFSETQRNKGNFPGRFSGRQFSNSRSEMNVSTLELGDSALYLCASSRGLAGSYEQYFGPGTRLTVT.

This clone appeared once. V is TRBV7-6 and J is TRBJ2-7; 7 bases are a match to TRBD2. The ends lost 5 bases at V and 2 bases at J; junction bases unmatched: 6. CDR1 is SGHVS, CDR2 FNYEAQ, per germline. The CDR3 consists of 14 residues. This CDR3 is CASSRGDRTYEQYF. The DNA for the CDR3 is TGTGCCAGCAGCCGGGGGGACCGAACCTACGAGCAGTACTTC.

CDR3: CASSYSLQGADGEQFF. The CDR3 DNA is TGTGCCAGCAGTTACTCCCTGCAGGGGGCTGATGGTGAGCAGTTCTTC. The genes are TRBV6-5 and TRBJ2-1; 8 nucleotides agree with TRBD1. V was clipped by 0 bases and J by 9 bases; unmatched bases: 10. The CDR3 length is 16 residues. Germline CDR1 and CDR2: MNHEY and SVGAGI.

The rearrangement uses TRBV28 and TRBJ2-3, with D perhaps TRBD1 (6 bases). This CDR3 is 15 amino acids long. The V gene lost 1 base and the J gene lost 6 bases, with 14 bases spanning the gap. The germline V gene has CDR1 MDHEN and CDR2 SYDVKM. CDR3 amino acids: CASSLYRDLTDTQYF. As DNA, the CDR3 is TGTGCCAGCAGTTTATACAGGGACCTCACGGATACGCAGTATTTT.

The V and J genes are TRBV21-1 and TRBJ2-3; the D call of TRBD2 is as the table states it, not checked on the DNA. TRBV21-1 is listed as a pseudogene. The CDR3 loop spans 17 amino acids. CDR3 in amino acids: CASSKESSGRGTDTQYF. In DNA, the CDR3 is TGTGCCAGCAGCAAAGAGTCAAGCGGGAGAGGCACAGATACGCAGTATTTT.

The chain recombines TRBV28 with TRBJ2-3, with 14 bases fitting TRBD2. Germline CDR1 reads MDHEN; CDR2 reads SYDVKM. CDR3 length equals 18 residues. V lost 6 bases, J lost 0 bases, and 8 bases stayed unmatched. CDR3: CASSPGLAGVGSTDTQYF. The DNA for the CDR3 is TGTGCCAGCAGCCCGGGACTAGCGGGAGTCGGGAGCACAGATACGCAGTATTTT.

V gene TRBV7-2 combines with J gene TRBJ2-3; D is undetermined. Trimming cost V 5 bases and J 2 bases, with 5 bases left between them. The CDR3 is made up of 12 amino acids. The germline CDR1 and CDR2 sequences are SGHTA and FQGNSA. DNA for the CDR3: TGTGCCAGCAGCCCATACACAGATACGCAGTATTTT. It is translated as CASSPYTDTQYF.

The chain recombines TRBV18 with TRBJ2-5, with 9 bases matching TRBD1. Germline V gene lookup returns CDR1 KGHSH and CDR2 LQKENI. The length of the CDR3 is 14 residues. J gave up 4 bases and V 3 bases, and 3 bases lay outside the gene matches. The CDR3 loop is CASSPGTGLETQYF. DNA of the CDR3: TGTGCCAGCTCACCCGGGACAGGGCTAGAGACCCAGTACTTC.

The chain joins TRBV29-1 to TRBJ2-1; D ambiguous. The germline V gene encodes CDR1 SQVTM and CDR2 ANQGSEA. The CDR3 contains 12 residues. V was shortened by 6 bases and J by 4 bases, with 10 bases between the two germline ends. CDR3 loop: CSVRGRYNEQFF. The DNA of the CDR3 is TGCAGCGTCCGCGGACGGTACAATGAGCAGTTCTTC.

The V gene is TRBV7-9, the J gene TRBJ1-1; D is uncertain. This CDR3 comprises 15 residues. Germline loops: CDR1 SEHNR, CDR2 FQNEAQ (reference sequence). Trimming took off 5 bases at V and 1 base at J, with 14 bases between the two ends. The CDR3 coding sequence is TGTGCCAGCAGCCCCCCCGGCAGCGGGAACACTGAAGCTTTCTTT. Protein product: CASSPPGSGNTEAFF.

The CDR3 bases are TGTGCCAGCAGTGGGTGGGTCAGGGCCCCCGCCTTCGACTCCTACGAGCAGTACTTC. Protein: CASSGWVRAPAFDSYEQYF. V gene TRBV2 combines with J gene TRBJ2-7, with D possibly matching TRBD1 (5 bases). V shed 4 bases and J shed 0 bases, with 25 bases lying between them. The CDR3 consists of 19 residues. Looked up from germline, CDR1 is SNHLY and CDR2 is FYNNEI.

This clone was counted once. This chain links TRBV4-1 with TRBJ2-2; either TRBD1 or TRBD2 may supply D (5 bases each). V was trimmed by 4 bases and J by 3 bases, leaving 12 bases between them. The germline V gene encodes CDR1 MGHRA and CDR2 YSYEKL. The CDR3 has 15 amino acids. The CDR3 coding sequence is TGCGCCAGCAGCCTACCGGGACCATACACCGGGGAGCTGTTTTTT. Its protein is CASSLPGPYTGELFF.